This entry describes one TCR beta chain. The antigen is undetermined. The sample originates from a study of T cells in localized non-small cell lung cancer. Findings and caveats of the study: The study detected a median approximately 50 of the top 100 tumor clones in adjacent lung. Analysis by sequencing included only one tumor region, so heterogeneity remains possible. Of the tissues analyzed, uninvolved adjacent lung showed maximal T cell clonality, greater than tumor. In the blood, greater T cell density corresponded to longer overall survival.

TCRdb keeps only in-frame clones here, not all; method: immunoSEQ multiplex PCR. The sample holds about 11,000 clones, roughly four fifths seen once. The CDR3 consists of 14 residues. Germline CDR1 is SNHLY and CDR2 is FYNNEI. Between the trimmed V and J ends, which lost 6 bases and 0 bases, there was a span of 12 bases. The chain links TRBV2 to TRBJ2-7; D is possibly TRBD2 (6 bases). The receptor comes from a female donor aged 60 or older with stage II lung adenocarcinoma. This material consisted of peripheral blood mononuclear cells, taken before any cancer treatment. The chain's CDR3 is CASREVGSSYEQYF. For the CDR3, the DNA is TGTGCCAGCAGGGAGGTCGGGAGCTCCTACGAGCAGTACTTC.